This TCR beta chain came from a study of quantifying T cell responses using KT2 cells. Looking at the study overall: TCR alpha and beta constant-region primers primed reverse transcription of RNA. The second PCR was a qPCR stopped at a predetermined fluorescence threshold. General study points: Counts of KT2 alpha and beta sequences rose linearly with the number of KT2 cells added. Even the lowest spike-in, about one KT2 cell per 100,000 PBMC, yielded detectable KT2 sequences.

KT2, a clone with a known TCR, was spiked into unfractionated PBMC. A single-stranded UMI oligo with SP2 sequence was ligated to cDNA 3' ends. The first PCR ran 4 to 5 cycles with an equimolar RC1.1 and RC1.2 beta primer mix. MiXCR, run by TCRdb on the UMI-ligation and nested PCR reads, gives a single entry per CDR3 protein. The table lists tens of thousands of distinct CDR3 sequences, 7.3% of them singletons, with less than 20% in the top ten. The V gene's germline CDR1 is ENHRY and CDR2 SYGVKD. The CDR3 is made up of 14 amino acids. The V end was cut by 10 bases, the J end by 2 bases, with 18 bases between. This clonotype showed up just a few times. As yet, its antigen is unknown.

The clonotype comes from a human donor. The sample consisted of PBMCs spiked with cells of the T cell clone KT2. The rearrangement joins TRBV10-3 to TRBJ2-7; the D gene is possibly TRBD1 (6 bases). In DNA, the CDR3 is TGTGCCAGAAACCAGGGGCGGCCACCCTACGAGCAGTACTTC. Translated, it gives CARNQGRPPYEQYF.